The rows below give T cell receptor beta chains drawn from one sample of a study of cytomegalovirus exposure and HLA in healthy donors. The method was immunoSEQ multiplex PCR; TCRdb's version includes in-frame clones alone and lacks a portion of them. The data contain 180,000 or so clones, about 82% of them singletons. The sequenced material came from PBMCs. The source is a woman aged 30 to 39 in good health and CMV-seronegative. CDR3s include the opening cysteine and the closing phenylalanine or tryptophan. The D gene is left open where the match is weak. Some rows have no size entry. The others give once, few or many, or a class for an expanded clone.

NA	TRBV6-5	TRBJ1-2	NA	TGTGCCAGCAGTTACTCTTATTCGGCTAACTATGGCTACACCTTC	CASSYSYSANYGYTF
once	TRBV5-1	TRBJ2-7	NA	TGCGCCAGCAGCCCCGGGACAAATTCCTACGAGCAGTACTTC	CASSPGTNSYEQYF
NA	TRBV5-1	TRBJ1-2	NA	TGCGCCAGCAGCTTGGGATCAGGGAACGGCTACACCTTC	CASSLGSGNGYTF
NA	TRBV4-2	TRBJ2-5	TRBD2	TGTGCCAGCAGCCAATCAGGCGGGGGGGGAGAGACCCAGTACTTC	CASSQSGGGGETQYF
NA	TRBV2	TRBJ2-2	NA	TGTGCCAGCAGTCGGGACACCGGGGAGCTGTTTTTT	CASSRDTGELFF
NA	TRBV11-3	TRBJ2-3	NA	TGTGCCAGCAGCTTAGGACGGACTAGCACAGATACGCAGTATTTT	CASSLGRTSTDTQYF
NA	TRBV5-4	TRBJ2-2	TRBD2	TGTGCCAGCAGCCCTCTAGCGGGGGGGAACACCGGGGAGCTGTTTTTT	CASSPLAGGNTGELFF
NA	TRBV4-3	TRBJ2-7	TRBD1	TGCGCCAGCAGCCAAGCTTGGACAGGGGGCTACGAGCAGTACTTC	CASSQAWTGGYEQYF
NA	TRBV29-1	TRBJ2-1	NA	TGCAGCGTCCGGGACACCGCCTACAATGAGCAGTTCTTC	CSVRDTAYNEQFF
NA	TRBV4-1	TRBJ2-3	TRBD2	TGCGCCAGCAGCCAAGGACTAGCGGGAGGTACGCAGTATTTT	CASSQGLAGGTQYF